The 30 T cell receptor beta chains below all came from one sample that was sequenced in a study of blood T cell repertoires in COVID-19. TCRdb's table, derived via immunoSEQ multiplex PCR, lists solely in-frame clones and lacks some. The repertoire holds about 240,000 clones, with roughly 83% as singletons. Sequenced sample: peripheral blood. All receptors come from a woman of 80 years or more with acute or convalescent COVID-19.

This sequence joins TRBV7-2 and TRBJ2-2; TRBD2 agrees at 11 bases. The CDR3 is 15 residues long. Germline CDR1 is SGHTA and CDR2 is FQGNSA. V gave up 2 bases and J gave up 8 bases; unmatched junction bases: 4. The chain's CDR3 is CASSLLLAGGGELFF. For the CDR3, the DNA is TGTGCCAGCAGCTTACTGCTAGCGGGGGGTGGGGAGCTGTTTTTT.

The gene calls are TRBV3-1 (or the pseudogene TRBV3-2) and TRBJ2-1; no definite D call. CDR3 length: 10 amino acids. Trimming left V 4 bases short and J 8 bases short, with 3 bases between. Germline CDR1 reads LGHDT; CDR2 reads YNNKEL (reference sequence). CDR3 protein: CASSRDEQFF. CDR3 in DNA: TGTGCCAGCAGCCGCGATGAGCAGTTCTTC.

The chain recombines TRBV28 with TRBJ2-7, with 9 bases lining up with TRBD1. The CDR3 spans 15 residues. Looked up from germline, CDR1 is MDHEN and CDR2 is SYDVKM. V trimming: 2 bases; J trimming: 1 base; junction bases outside the gene matches: 3. The CDR3 DNA reads as TGTGCCAGCAGTTTAGGGACAGGGTCTTCCTACGAGCAGTACTTC. As protein: CASSLGTGSSYEQYF.

V and J are TRBV12-1 and TRBJ1-1. TRBV12-1 is recorded as a pseudogene. CDR3 length equals 16 residues. CDR3 nucleotide sequence: TGTGCCAGCAGCTTTGCCCATAGAGGAGGGGATACTGAAGCTTTCTTT. Protein sequence: CASSFAHRGGDTEAFF.

V gene TRBV3-1 (or the pseudogene TRBV3-2) combines with J gene TRBJ1-5; D perhaps matches TRBD1 (5 bases). The CDR3 covers 15 residues. Trimming left V 3 bases short and J 4 bases short, with 13 bases between. Germline V gene sequence: CDR1 LGHDT, CDR2 YNNKEL (reference sequence). In DNA form, the CDR3 reads TGTGCCAGCAGCCAGACCGGGACTGGTAATCAGCCCCAGCATTTT. Translation: CASSQTGTGNQPQHF.

This sequence joins TRBV7-9 and TRBJ1-5; D gene uncertain. Trimming removed 0 bases from V and 6 bases from J, with 6 bases in between. Germline lookup yields CDR1 SEHNR and CDR2 FQNEAQ (reference sequence). The length of the CDR3 is 13 residues. CDR3 in amino acids: CASSLAGSQPQHF. The CDR3 coding sequence is TGTGCCAGCAGCTTAGCAGGGAGTCAGCCCCAGCATTTT. The full variable domain, with the rest looked up from reference TRBV7-9 and TRBJ1-5, is DTGVSQNPRHKITKRGQNVTFRCDPISEHNRLYWYRQTLGQGPEFLTYFQNEAQLEKSRLLSDRFSAERPKGSFSTLEIQRTEQGDSAMYLCASSLAGSQPQHFGDGTRLSIL.

This clone turned up a few times. V gene TRBV2 combines with J gene TRBJ2-3, with D possibly being TRBD2 (6 bases). CDR3 length: 14 residues. From germline, CDR1 is SNHLY and CDR2 FYNNEI. The ends were cut back, 0 bases at V and 4 bases at J, with 8 bases in the middle. The CDR3 DNA sequence: TGTGCCAGCAGTGAAGCCCCGGGGGCAGATACGCAGTATTTT. Its protein product is CASSEAPGADTQYF.

J is TRBJ1-4 and V is TRBV24-1; 7 bases are shared with TRBD1. Germline values: CDR1 KGHDR, CDR2 SFDVKD. The CDR3 is made up of 15 amino acids. The J segment lost 3 bases and the V segment lost 6 bases, leaving 6 bases of the junction unmatched. The CDR3 reads CATSQRTGPNEKLFF. The CDR3 DNA sequence: TGTGCCACCAGTCAAAGGACAGGTCCTAATGAAAAACTGTTTTTT.

The genes are TRBV10-3 and TRBJ1-2, with 9 bases identical to TRBD1. The CDR3 is 13 amino acids. V trimming: 11 bases; J trimming: 2 bases; junction bases outside the gene matches: 6. Germline V gene data show CDR1 as ENHRY and CDR2 as SYGVKD. The CDR3 sequence is CAVTGTGNYGYTF. As DNA, the CDR3 is TGTGCCGTCACCGGGACAGGGAACTATGGCTACACCTTC.

V gene TRBV24-1 combines with J gene TRBJ2-3; 8 positions match TRBD1. The V gene's germline CDR1 is KGHDR and CDR2 SFDVKD. The CDR3 spans 15 residues. With V trimmed by 4 bases and J by 4 bases, 6 bases remained unmatched. The CDR3 reads CATSDSDRASDTQYF. CDR3 coding DNA: TGTGCCACCAGTGACTCGGACAGGGCCTCAGATACGCAGTATTTT.

This clone was seen once. J is TRBJ1-5 and V is TRBV6-2 or TRBV6-3, with D uncertain. Trimming cost V 5 bases and J 4 bases, with 12 bases left between them. The CDR3 spans 14 residues. Germline V gene data show CDR1 as MNHEY and CDR2 as SVGEGT. The CDR3 DNA reads TGTGCCAGCAGTACCCCTACAGCAAATCAGCCCCAGCATTTT. This gives the protein CASSTPTANQPQHF.

This chain's CDR3 is CSVVQGAGEQYF. Here the CDR3 DNA reads TGCAGCGTGGTACAGGGTGCGGGCGAGCAGTACTTC. The genes are TRBV29-1 and TRBJ2-7, with D possibly being TRBD1 (6 bases). Germline loops: CDR1 SQVTM, CDR2 ANQGSEA. Between the trimmed V and J ends, which lost 6 bases and 6 bases, there was a span of 15 bases. The CDR3 has 12 residues.

This sequence joins TRBV5-1 and TRBJ2-5, with D tentatively TRBD2 (8 bases). The V gene's germline CDR1 is SGHRS and CDR2 YFSETQ. CDR3 length: 16 amino acids. V lost 0 bases, J lost 5 bases, and 17 bases lay in between. The CDR3: CASSLDGLAGGETQYF. In nucleotides, the CDR3 is TGCGCCAGCAGCTTGGATGGACTAGCAGGGGGGGAGACCCAGTACTTC. The whole variable domain, remainder taken from reference TRBV5-1 and TRBJ2-5, is KAGVTQTPRYLIKTRGQQVTLSCSPISGHRSVSWYQQTPGQGLQFLFEYFSETQRNKGNFPGRFSGRQFSNSRSEMNVSTLELGDSALYLCASSLDGLAGGETQYFGPGTRLLVL.

This rearrangement joins TRBV6-2 or TRBV6-3 to TRBJ1-1; the D gene is possibly TRBD1 (5 bases). Trimming pared 1 base from V and 5 bases from J, leaving 17 bases between. The CDR3 sequence is 16 residues long. CDR1 is MNHEY and CDR2 is SVGEGT in the germline V gene. The CDR3 reads CASSYFRVLGVTEAFF. CDR3 DNA: TGTGCCAGCAGTTACTTTCGGGTGCTAGGGGTAACTGAAGCTTTCTTT.

In this sample, this clone turned up once. This chain links TRBV9 with TRBJ2-3, with TRBD2 matching 10 bases. Germline V gives CDR1 SGDLS, CDR2 YYNGEE. V dropped 1 base and J dropped 4; count of bases not matched to a gene: 9. CDR3 length equals 17 residues. The CDR3: CASSVRSGGDGADTQYF. The CDR3 nucleotides read TGTGCCAGCAGCGTACGGAGCGGGGGGGATGGAGCAGATACGCAGTATTTT.

V and J are TRBV6-5 and TRBJ1-1; D is unresolved. This CDR3 region has 13 residues. CDR1 and CDR2 from the germline V gene are MNHEY and SVGAGI. The V gene lost 3 bases and the J gene lost 4 bases, with 9 bases spanning the gap. The CDR3 sequence: CASSYGQTTEAFF. The CDR3 DNA is TGTGCCAGCAGTTATGGGCAGACCACTGAAGCTTTCTTT.

This chain connects TRBV5-4 to TRBJ2-7; 7 nucleotides align to TRBD1. The CDR3 is 14 amino acids. The V segment lost 4 bases and the J segment 1 base; nucleotides outside the gene matches: 5. Germline lookup yields CDR1 SGHNT and CDR2 YYREEE (reference sequence). The CDR3 DNA follows: TGTGCCAGCAGCCGAGGGACAGAATCCTACGAGCAGTACTTC. The encoded protein is CASSRGTESYEQYF.

The chain links TRBV6-1 to TRBJ2-7; tentative D call: TRBD1 (5 bases). The CDR3 has 14 amino acids. CDR1 and CDR2 from the germline V gene are MNHNS and SASEGT. Trimming shortened V by 0 bases and J by 2 bases, and 8 bases separated the two germline ends. In DNA, the CDR3 is TGTGCCAGCAGTGAAGCCAGGGCCACCTACGAGCAGTACTTC. This translates into CASSEARATYEQYF.

This chain uses TRBV5-4 with TRBJ1-1, with TRBD1 matching 9 bases. The CDR3 is 16 amino acids. V lost 4 bases, J lost 4 bases, and 11 bases stayed unmatched. Germline-derived CDR1 and CDR2 are SGHNT and YYREEE (reference sequence). Here the CDR3 reads CASSRDRDIRFTEAFF. The CDR3, as DNA: TGTGCCAGCAGCAGGGACAGGGATATTCGTTTCACTGAAGCTTTCTTT.

This chain joins TRBV30 and TRBJ1-2, with 8 bases fitting TRBD1. V dropped 4 bases and J dropped 7; count of bases not matched to a gene: 5. The CDR3 contains 12 residues. Looked up from germline, CDR1 is GTSNPN and CDR2 is SVGIG (reference sequence). This CDR3 reads CAWNAGGLGYTF. The CDR3, as DNA: TGTGCCTGGAACGCAGGGGGCCTTGGCTACACCTTC.

The J gene is TRBJ2-7, the V gene TRBV24-1; perhaps TRBD1 as D (6 bases). Trimming cost V 0 bases and J 3 bases, with 29 bases left between them. CDR3 length: 21 residues. Germline lookup yields CDR1 KGHDR and CDR2 SFDVKD. The CDR3 DNA follows: TGTGCCACCAGTGATTTGCCGGGAAACAGGGCGTTTATCTTGGGCGGCTACGAGCAGTACTTC. It translates to CATSDLPGNRAFILGGYEQYF.

The chain is built from TRBV18 and TRBJ2-3, with TRBD2 matching over 7 bases. The ends lost 3 bases at V and 2 bases at J; junction bases unmatched: 2. The CDR3 sequence is 14 residues long. Per the germline V gene, CDR1 is KGHSH and CDR2 is LQKENI. CDR3 coding DNA: TGTGCCAGCTCACCGGGGAGGGACACAGATACGCAGTATTTT. This codes for CASSPGRDTDTQYF.

As regards this clone: The identical CDR3 is also encoded by other nucleotide sequences in the sample. The chain has TRBV18 and TRBJ1-2; D is undetermined. Germline V gives CDR1 KGHSH, CDR2 LQKENI. This CDR3 has 15 amino acids. V was shortened by 2 bases and J by 3 bases, with 13 bases between the two germline ends. The CDR3 DNA reads TGTGCCAGCTCACCAGAGGGAAGCGTTTACTATGGCTACACCTTC. Protein sequence: CASSPEGSVYYGYTF.

The V gene is TRBV19, the J gene TRBJ1-1; D not resolved. Germline assignment: CDR1 LNHDA and CDR2 SQIVND (reference sequence). This CDR3 spans 13 amino acids. The V end was cut by 6 bases, the J end by 1 base, with 9 bases between. The CDR3 DNA sequence: TGTGCCAGTAGGGAGATACAGAACACTGAAGCTTTCTTT. As protein: CASREIQNTEAFF.

CDR3 protein: CASSRGGENIQYF. The CDR3 coding sequence is TGTGCCAGCAGCCGGGGGGGGGAAAACATTCAGTACTTC. The chain links TRBV4-2 to TRBJ2-4; TRBD2 matches at 7 bases. The V segment lost 4 bases and the J segment 5 bases; nucleotides outside the gene matches: 2. This CDR3 contains 13 residues. The germline V gene has CDR1 LGHNA and CDR2 YNFKEQ.

The chain couples TRBV24-1 to TRBJ1-5; no reliable D call. Deletions cut 5 bases from V and 3 bases from J, with 10 bases between. The CDR3 loop spans 14 amino acids. Germline V CDR1 and CDR2: KGHDR, SFDVKD. The CDR3 is CATSAGSPNQPQHF. The DNA of the CDR3 is TGTGCCACCAGTGCCGGGAGCCCCAATCAGCCCCAGCATTTT.

The chain has TRBV2 and TRBJ2-3, with 16 bases aligning to TRBD2. The CDR3 runs to 20 residues. CDR1 SNHLY and CDR2 FYNNEI come from the germline V gene. The V segment lost 5 bases and the J segment 0 bases; nucleotides outside the gene matches: 11. CDR3 nucleotides: TGTGCCAGCAGTTACTCCGGGACTAGCGGGGGGGCCGCTAGCACAGATACGCAGTATTTT. The encoded protein is CASSYSGTSGGAASTDTQYF.

The rearrangement links TRBV28 to TRBJ2-1; D remains unclear. Trimming removed 5 bases from V and 8 bases from J, with 10 bases in between. The CDR3 runs to 12 residues. CDR1 and CDR2 from the germline V gene are MDHEN and SYDVKM. The CDR3 loop reads CASSPLGYEQFF. The CDR3 region has the DNA TGTGCCAGCAGTCCCCTAGGCTATGAGCAGTTCTTC.

The rearrangement uses TRBV27 and TRBJ1-5; weak D call: TRBD1 (5 bases). Deletions cut 8 bases from V and 3 bases from J, with 17 bases between. The germline CDR1 and CDR2 sequences are MNHEY and SMNVEV (reference sequence). The CDR3 runs to 15 residues. The CDR3 coding sequence is TGTGCCAGCCGGGTCACGGCAGGGAACAATCAGCCCCAGCATTTT. This gives the protein CASRVTAGNNQPQHF.

The rearrangement joins TRBV18 to TRBJ1-4; 7 bases map to TRBD1. Losses at the gene ends were 3 bases for V and 5 bases for J; bases not matched to a gene: 9. Germline V lookup: CDR1 KGHSH, CDR2 LQKENI. The CDR3 has 16 amino acids. CDR3 bases: TGTGCCAGCTCACCGCCAAGTCAGGGGGAGAATGAAAAACTGTTTTTT. Residues: CASSPPSQGENEKLFF.